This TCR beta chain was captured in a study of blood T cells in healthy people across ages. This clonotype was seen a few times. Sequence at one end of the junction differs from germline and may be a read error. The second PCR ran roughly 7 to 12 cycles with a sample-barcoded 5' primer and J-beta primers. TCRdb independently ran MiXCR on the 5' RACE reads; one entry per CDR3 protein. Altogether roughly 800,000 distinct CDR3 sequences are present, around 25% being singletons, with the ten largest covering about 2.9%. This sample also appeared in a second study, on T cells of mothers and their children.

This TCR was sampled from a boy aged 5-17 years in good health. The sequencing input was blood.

Here the CDR3 DNA reads TGTGCCAGCAGTCCGAGGCAGAGGGTCTCTGGAAACGCCATATATTTT. It is translated as CASSPRQRVSGNAIYF. The chain uses TRBV12-3 or TRBV12-4 and TRBJ1-3; D not certain. This CDR3 contains 16 residues.